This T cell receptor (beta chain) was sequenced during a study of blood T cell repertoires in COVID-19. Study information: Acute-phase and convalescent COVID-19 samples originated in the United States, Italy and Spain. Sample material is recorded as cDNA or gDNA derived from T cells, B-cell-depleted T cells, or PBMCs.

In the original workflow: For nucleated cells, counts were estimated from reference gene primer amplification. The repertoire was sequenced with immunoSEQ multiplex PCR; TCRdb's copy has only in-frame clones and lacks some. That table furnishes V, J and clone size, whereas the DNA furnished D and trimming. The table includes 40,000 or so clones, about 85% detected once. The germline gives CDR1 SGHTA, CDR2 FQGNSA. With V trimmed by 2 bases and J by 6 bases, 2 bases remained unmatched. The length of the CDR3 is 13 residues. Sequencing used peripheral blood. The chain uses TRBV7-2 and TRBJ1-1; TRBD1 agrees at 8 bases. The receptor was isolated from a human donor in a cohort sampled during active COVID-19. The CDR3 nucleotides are TGTGCCAGCAGCTTACAGGGGGCGGCTGAAGCTTTCTTT. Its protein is CASSLQGAAEAFF.